This TCR beta chain was observed in a study of identical twins. The V gene's germline CDR1 is SGHTA and CDR2 FQGTGA. The CDR3 extends over 13 amino acids. The V gene lost 5 bases and the J gene lost 1 base, with 8 bases spanning the gap. This clonotype was found many times. TCRdb reprocessed the 5' RACE reads via MiXCR and lists one record per CDR3 protein. The data contain some 730,000 distinct CDR3 sequences, roughly 20% of them singletons. These data were also reused for a study on T cells expressing NK-cell markers.

This clonotype was sampled from a woman aged 18-29 years in good health. Sequencing was carried out using PBMCs. The gene calls are TRBV7-3 and TRBJ1-1, with D unclear. This CDR3 reads CASSREGNTEAFF. The CDR3 DNA reads as TGTGCCAGCAGCAGGGAGGGGAACACTGAAGCTTTCTTT.